This passage covers 19 T cell receptor beta chains from one sample sequenced in a study of T cell repertoires in cytomegalovirus infection. TCRdb independently ran MiXCR on the reads; one entry per CDR3 protein. The sample holds about 150,000 distinct CDR3 sequences, around a quarter seen once. The source material was PBMCs. Source of these receptors: a human donor in good health (CMV status not recorded). Some clones in this sample may be carry-over from other donors' samples.

This clonotype has a handful of counts. This sequence joins TRBV2 and TRBJ1-2; D is undetermined. The CDR3 spans 15 residues. V was clipped by 7 bases and J by 2 bases, with 17 bases between them. CDR1 is SNHLY and CDR2 is FYNNEI in the germline V gene. CDR3 sequence (DNA): TGTGCCAGCAAGGCTGAGAGACCTCCCAACTATGGCTACACCTTC. It encodes CASKAERPPNYGYTF.

This clonotype was seen only a few times. V usage is TRBV6-2 or TRBV6-3 and J usage is TRBJ2-3; 10 nucleotides match TRBD2. Unmatched junction bases numbered 14, after V lost 10 bases and J lost 1 base. The germline CDR1 and CDR2 sequences are MNHEY and SVGEGT. There are 17 residues in the CDR3. The CDR3 bases are TGTGCCACCATGAAGGCTAGCGGGAGACTGGGCACAGATACGCAGTATTTT. Its translation is CATMKASGRLGTDTQYF.

The chain recombines TRBV3-1 with TRBJ1-1; D remains ambiguous. The ends were cut back, 4 bases at V and 4 bases at J, with 10 bases in the middle. CDR1 is LGHDT, CDR2 YNNKEL, per germline (reference sequence). The CDR3 runs to 13 residues. The CDR3 DNA reads TGTGCCAGCAGCCCCAGTTGGAGCACTGAAGCTTTCTTT. This sequence encodes CASSPSWSTEAFF.

The chain uses TRBV29-1 and TRBJ2-7; D is ambiguous. Deletions cut 4 bases from V and 5 bases from J, with 9 bases between. This CDR3 region has 11 residues. Germline CDR1 SQVTM, CDR2 ANQGSEA. CDR3 loop: CSVARQDEQYF. CDR3 bases: TGCAGCGTTGCTCGCCAGGACGAGCAGTACTTC.

This clonotype was found a few times. V gene TRBV10-3 combines with J gene TRBJ1-1, with a weak D call TRBD1 (5 bases). Deletions cut 8 bases from V and 5 bases from J, with 15 bases between. This CDR3 comprises 13 residues. The germline V gene has CDR1 ENHRY and CDR2 SYGVKD. DNA of the CDR3: TGTGCCATCTTGGAAGGTGAGGGGACTGAAGCTTTCTTT. It translates to CAILEGEGTEAFF.

The gene calls are TRBV24-1 and TRBJ2-1; 9 bases agree with TRBD2. CDR1 is KGHDR, CDR2 SFDVKD, per germline. CDR3 length equals 14 residues. The ends lost 7 bases at V and 9 bases at J; junction bases unmatched: 9. CDR3 residues: CATRGSGSVGEQFF. In DNA, the CDR3 is TGTGCCACCAGGGGTAGCGGGAGCGTGGGTGAGCAGTTCTTC.

This sequence joins TRBV12-3 or TRBV12-4 and TRBJ2-7; 8 bases map to TRBD1. The CDR3 spans 14 residues. V shed 5 bases and J 5 bases; nucleotides not matched to a gene: 8. In DNA, the CDR3 is TGTGCCAGCAGTAAGTGGACAGGGACCCACGAGCAGTACTTC. Amino acids: CASSKWTGTHEQYF.

This clonotype has more than one count but fewer than ten. V usage is TRBV7-3 and J usage is TRBJ2-3; 9 nucleotides align to TRBD1. The CDR3 has 12 residues. CDR1 is SGHTA, CDR2 FQGTGA, per germline. The ends lost 5 bases at V and 8 bases at J; junction bases unmatched: 2. Written as DNA, the CDR3 is TGTGCCAGCAGCGGGGACAGGGTTACGCAGTATTTT. It encodes CASSGDRVTQYF.

Sample share makes this clonotype medium-sized (0.01 to 0.1%). The chain is built from TRBV7-8 and TRBJ1-2; 8 nucleotides align to TRBD1. This CDR3 region has 13 residues. The ends lost 4 bases at V and 8 bases at J; junction bases unmatched: 6. CDR1 SGHVS and CDR2 FQNEAQ come from the germline V gene. The CDR3, as DNA: TGTGCCAGCAGCTCCGCGGACAGGGCGGGCTACACCTTC. Translation: CASSSADRAGYTF.

In regard to this clonotype: A much larger clone differs by one base, so this may be a read error. The conserved phenylalanine or tryptophan is not found at the CDR3 terminus, so this likely reflects a read error. The chain recombines TRBV7-3 with TRBJ2-7; TRBD2 matches at 7 bases. Germline-derived CDR1 and CDR2 are SGHTA and FQGTGA. The CDR3 is 14 amino acids. Trimming at V came to 2 bases and at J to 5 bases, leaving 6 bases not matched to a gene. The CDR3 sequence is CASSLGGRWDEQYY. CDR3 nucleotides: TGTGCCAGCAGCTTAGGCGGGAGATGGGACGAGCAGTACTAC.

This clonotype turned up a few times. The CDR3 nucleotides are TGTGCCAGTAGTACCCCGGGACAGGGATCCTACGAGCAGTACTTC. Its translation: CASSTPGQGSYEQYF. The V call is TRBV19, the J call TRBJ2-7; 9 nucleotides agree with TRBD1. Germline CDR1 is LNHDA and CDR2 is SQIVND (reference sequence). Trimming cost V 4 bases and J 1 base; bases outside gene matches: 5. The CDR3 runs 15 residues. Full variable domain (outside the CDR3, taken from reference TRBV19 and TRBJ2-7): DGGITQSPKYLFRKEGQNVTLSCEQNLNHDAMYWYRQDPGQGLRLIYYSQIVNDFQKGDIAEGYSVSREKKESFPLTVTSAQKNPTAFYLCASSTPGQGSYEQYFGPGTRLTVT.

The chain couples TRBV28 to TRBJ1-5, with 12 bases matching TRBD1. Germline V CDR1 and CDR2: MDHEN, SYDVKM. The trim removed 6 bases at V and 7 bases at J, leaving 4 bases unmatched. This CDR3 spans 14 amino acids. The CDR3 loop is CASRGQGARQPQHF. Written as DNA, the CDR3 is TGTGCCAGCAGGGGACAGGGGGCGCGACAGCCCCAGCATTTT.

This clonotype was detected many times. The CDR3 DNA sequence: TGTGCCAGCAGCCAGACAGGGAGAGGCCAAGAGACCCAGTACTTC. Protein sequence: CASSQTGRGQETQYF. The chain links TRBV7-8 to TRBJ2-5; 7 positions match TRBD1. The germline CDR1 and CDR2 sequences are SGHVS and FQNEAQ. CDR3 length: 15 residues. With 5 bases clipped from V and 1 base from J, the junction kept 7 bases outside the gene matches.

This clonotype was observed a handful of times. The V call is TRBV28, the J call TRBJ1-1; the D is unclear. Between the trimmed V and J ends, which lost 4 bases and 1 base, there was a span of 19 bases. The CDR3 is made up of 17 amino acids. The germline V gene encodes CDR1 MDHEN and CDR2 SYDVKM. The CDR3 protein is CASSSQIDGWANTEAFF. The DNA of the CDR3 is TGTGCCAGCAGTTCCCAGATCGACGGGTGGGCGAACACTGAAGCTTTCTTT.

The chain recombines TRBV19 with TRBJ2-1; 12 bases are shared with TRBD1. The CDR3 is 14 residues long. CDR1 and CDR2 (germline): LNHDA, SQIVND (reference sequence). V was pared by 10 bases and J by 7 bases, with 8 bases of the junction left unmatched. In DNA, the CDR3 is TGTGCCACCTCGGGACAGGGGGCGGGGAATGAGCAGTTCTTC. Encoded protein: CATSGQGAGNEQFF.

V gene TRBV2 combines with J gene TRBJ2-5; 11 bases agree with TRBD1. Per germline, CDR1 SNHLY and CDR2 FYNNEI. The J segment lost 5 bases and the V segment lost 5 bases, leaving 4 bases of the junction unmatched. This CDR3 region has 14 residues. The CDR3 DNA reads as TGTGCCAGCAGTAGGACAGGGGGCTTGGAGACCCAGTACTTC. This codes for CASSRTGGLETQYF.

This clonotype was found many times. This chain connects TRBV11-2 to TRBJ1-6; the match to TRBD1 covers 10 bases. Germline values: CDR1 SGHAT, CDR2 FQNNGV. The CDR3 runs 15 residues. The V and J ends lost 1 base and 10 bases, in that order; junction bases with no gene match: 4. The CDR3 DNA reads as TGTGCCAGCAGCTTAGCGCCGGGACAGGGGTCACCCCTCCACTTT. Its translation: CASSLAPGQGSPLHF. Drawing the rest from reference TRBV11-2 and TRBJ1-6, the complete variable domain is EAGVAQSPRYKIIEKRQSVAFWCNPISGHATLYWYQQILGQGPKLLIQFQNNGVVDDSQLPKDRFSAERLKGVDSTLKIQPAKLEDSAVYLCASSLAPGQGSPLHFGNGTRLTVT.

The chain is built from TRBV4-3 and TRBJ2-3; TRBD1 might be the D (7 bases). Germline V gives CDR1 LGHNA, CDR2 YSLEER. V gave up 4 bases and J gave up 8 bases, with 16 bases separating them. The CDR3 totals 14 residues. The CDR3 protein is CASSRKEGAGTQYF. The CDR3 bases are TGCGCCAGCAGCCGGAAGGAGGGGGCCGGTACGCAGTATTTT.

The chain couples TRBV11-3 to TRBJ2-3, with 10 positions matching TRBD1. CDR1 is SGHNT, CDR2 YENEEA, per germline. V lost 11 bases, J lost 4 bases, and 18 bases stayed unmatched. The CDR3 totals 17 residues. The CDR3 DNA follows: TGTGCCTCCTCCCCGGGACAGGGGATAGCCGGAGCAGATACGCAGTATTTT. Amino acid sequence: CASSPGQGIAGADTQYF. Supplemented by reference TRBV11-3 and TRBJ2-3, the full variable domain reads EAGVVQSPRYKIIEKKQPVAFWCNPISGHNTLYWYLQNLGQGPELLIRYENEEAVDDSQLPKDRFSAERLKGVDSTLKIQPAELGDSAVYLCASSPGQGIAGADTQYFGPGTRLTVL.